A single sample is the source of the 14 T cell receptor beta chains below, sequenced in a study of early T cells in non-severe SARS-CoV-2 infection. TCRdb analysed the 5' RACE reads with MiXCR anew, one entry per CDR3 protein. The table records 25,000 to 30,000 distinct CDR3 sequences, approximately 4.4% of them present only once. Sequencing was done on a sample of whole blood. The source of these receptors is an adult who was a healthcare worker with PCR-confirmed SARS-CoV-2 infection or an uninfected control (not recorded which).

The V and J genes are TRBV5-1 and TRBJ2-3; the D gene could be TRBD1 or TRBD2 (6 bases each). Trimming removed 3 bases at V and 1 base at J, with 9 bases between. The CDR3 consists of 14 residues. The germline CDR1 and CDR2 sequences are SGHRS and YFSETQ. CDR3 loop: CASSYGGGTDTQYF. CDR3 nucleotide sequence: TGCGCCAGCAGCTACGGGGGCGGCACAGATACGCAGTATTTT.

The table lists this clonotype with many counts. The gene calls are TRBV6-5 and TRBJ2-3, with D possibly TRBD2 on 6 matching bases. Germline-derived CDR1 and CDR2 are MNHEY and SVGAGI. This CDR3 spans 16 amino acids. The V end lost 5 bases, the J end lost 4 bases, and 19 bases lay between the germline ends. DNA for the CDR3: TGTGCCAGCAGTGAGTCGGCGGTTAGCGGATCAGATACGCAGTATTTT. Amino acids: CASSESAVSGSDTQYF.

In this sample, this clonotype turned up many times. The chain has TRBV11-2 and TRBJ2-4; 12 nucleotides align to TRBD2. This CDR3 comprises 18 residues. Germline V gene lookup returns CDR1 SGHAT and CDR2 FQNNGV. The junction had 11 bases not matched to a gene; V was cut back by 5 bases and J by 3 bases. The CDR3 DNA reads as TGTGCCAGCAGCCCCCTCAGACTAGCGGGAGACTTCAAAAACATTCAGTACTTC. Translating gives CASSPLRLAGDFKNIQYF. Variable domain in full (rest from reference TRBV11-2 and TRBJ2-4): EAGVAQSPRYKIIEKRQSVAFWCNPISGHATLYWYQQILGQGPKLLIQFQNNGVVDDSQLPKDRFSAERLKGVDSTLKIQPAKLEDSAVYLCASSPLRLAGDFKNIQYFGAGTRLSVL.

This clonotype was seen repeatedly, ten times or more. The chain is built from TRBV7-2 and TRBJ2-1; 10 nucleotides match TRBD2. Germline V lookup: CDR1 SGHTA, CDR2 FQGNSA. The CDR3 has 19 amino acids. V was clipped by 0 bases and J by 2 bases; unmatched bases: 10. CDR3: CASSLALASGSRAYNEQFF. The CDR3 region has the DNA TGTGCCAGCAGCTTAGCGTTGGCTAGCGGGAGTAGGGCCTACAATGAGCAGTTCTTC.

This clonotype was recorded at least ten times. The chain combines TRBV20-1 with TRBJ2-1, with 7 bases that match TRBD2. V shed 5 bases and J 9 bases; nucleotides not matched to a gene: 4. This CDR3 contains 11 residues. Germline V lookup: CDR1 DFQATT, CDR2 SNEGSKA (reference sequence). DNA for the CDR3: TGCAGTGCTCGGGCGGGGGTTGAGCAGTTCTTC. Its translation is CSARAGVEQFF.

This clonotype was seen only a few times. V and J are TRBV5-1 and TRBJ2-7; 8 bases map to TRBD2. Germline CDR1 and CDR2: SGHRS and YFSETQ. The CDR3 is 14 residues long. The V and J ends lost 2 bases and 3 bases, in that order; junction bases with no gene match: 4. The CDR3 DNA reads as TGCGCCAGCAGCTTACAGCGGGAGAACTACGAGCAGTACTTC. It is translated as CASSLQRENYEQYF.

V usage is TRBV21-1 and J usage is TRBJ2-7. TRBV21-1 is classified as a pseudogene. This CDR3 comprises 12 residues. The CDR3 DNA follows: TGTGCCAGCAGCAAATTTTCCTACGAGCAGTACTTC. Protein: CASSKFSYEQYF.

In this sample, this clonotype turned up a few times. The V gene is TRBV4-1, the J gene TRBJ2-3, with TRBD1 identical over 8 bases. This CDR3 contains 16 residues. Germline V gene sequence: CDR1 MGHRA, CDR2 YSYEKL. The V and J ends lost 1 base and 2 bases, in that order; junction bases with no gene match: 5. The CDR3 bases are TGCGCCAGCAGCCAAGGACAGGGGCGACCCACAGATACGCAGTATTTT. Protein: CASSQGQGRPTDTQYF.

This clonotype occurred many times. The chain employs TRBV10-3 and TRBJ2-1, with D possibly being TRBD1 or TRBD2 (6 bases each). The CDR3 is 13 amino acids. Germline V gene data show CDR1 as ENHRY and CDR2 as SYGVKD. V lost 7 bases and J lost 5, with 12 bases in between. CDR3 bases: TGTGCCATCATTGGGGGGCCCAACAATGAGCAGTTCTTC. Encoded protein: CAIIGGPNNEQFF.

The gene calls are TRBV20-1 and TRBJ2-5; 11 bases align to TRBD2. Trimming cost V 4 bases and J 7 bases; bases outside gene matches: 20. CDR1 DFQATT and CDR2 SNEGSKA come from the germline V gene (reference sequence). The CDR3 runs 18 residues. In DNA form, the CDR3 reads TGCAGTGCTATATCCACTAGCGGGAGAGCCGCCTACCGGGGGACCCAGTACTTC. It is translated as CSAISTSGRAAYRGTQYF.

This clonotype was found many times. The chain links TRBV12-3 or TRBV12-4 to TRBJ2-1, with a weak D call TRBD1 (6 bases). Trimming removed 3 bases from V and 2 bases from J, with 8 bases in between. The CDR3 length is 14 residues. The CDR3 nucleotides are TGTGCCAGCAGTTTGGGGGACACCTACAATGAGCAGTTCTTC. Translating it yields CASSLGDTYNEQFF.

Notes on this clonotype: A much bigger clone sits one base away, suggesting this may be a read error. The chain recombines TRBV3-1 with TRBJ2-7; TRBD1 might be the D (5 bases). The CDR3 loop spans 13 amino acids. Trimming took off 11 bases at V and 3 bases at J, with 17 bases between the two ends. Germline CDR1 reads LGHDT; CDR2 reads YNNKEL (reference sequence). The CDR3 region has the DNA TGTGCCGCCGGGTGGCAAAGGGGCTACGAGCAGTACTTC. The encoded protein is CAAGWQRGYEQYF.

The rearrangement joins TRBV11-3 to TRBJ2-1; 7 positions match TRBD2. This CDR3 is built from 15 residues. The V gene's germline CDR1 is SGHNT and CDR2 YENEEA. Unmatched junction bases numbered 4, after V lost 5 bases and J lost 0 bases. CDR3 amino acids: CASSLERGSYNEQFF. In nucleotides, the CDR3 is TGTGCCAGCAGCCTGGAGCGGGGCTCCTACAATGAGCAGTTCTTC.

This clonotype was detected a few times. This sequence joins TRBV19 and TRBJ2-2; D not certain. CDR3 length: 13 residues. Germline V gives CDR1 LNHDA, CDR2 SQIVND (reference sequence). The V and J ends lost 7 bases and 2 bases respectively, with 8 bases between them. The CDR3 reads CASTDANTGELFF. The CDR3 bases are TGTGCCAGTACTGACGCTAACACCGGGGAGCTGTTTTTT.